Below, 2 T cell receptor beta chains from the same sample are listed, as sequenced in a study of cytomegalovirus exposure and HLA in healthy donors. A multiplex PCR was run with 60 Vbeta primers and 13 Jbeta primers. The repertoire was sequenced with immunoSEQ multiplex PCR; TCRdb's copy has only in-frame clones and lacks some. The sample holds roughly 200,000 clones, around 80% seen once. The sequenced sample consisted of PBMCs. The receptor set was obtained from a woman in her twenties or thirties in good health and CMV-seropositive.

This chain joins TRBV19 and TRBJ2-1; possible D gene TRBD2, 6 bases. V shed 2 bases and J shed 7 bases, with 15 bases lying between them. Germline V gene lookup returns CDR1 LNHDA and CDR2 SQIVND (reference sequence). This CDR3 has 15 amino acids. The CDR3 sequence: CASSITSQARNEQFF. CDR3 DNA: TGTGCCAGTAGTATAACTAGCCAAGCCCGAAATGAGCAGTTCTTC.

The chain carries TRBV7-9 and TRBJ2-7, with 8 bases fitting TRBD1. Germline loops: CDR1 SEHNR, CDR2 FQNEAQ (reference sequence). This CDR3 contains 14 residues. Unmatched junction bases numbered 7, after V lost 6 bases and J lost 3 bases. The CDR3 DNA reads TGTGCCAGCAGTTATGGACAGGGAATCTACGAGCAGTACTTC. Its protein product is CASSYGQGIYEQYF.